Following are 25 T cell receptor beta chains from one sample sequenced in a study of T cell responses to AZD1222 COVID-19 vaccine. Repertoires were generated with immunoSEQ multiplex PCR, while TCRdb's copy carries only in-frame clones and drops some. The sample lists roughly 190,000 clones; 93% were seen once. The sample was peripheral blood, taken on day 0 of AZD1222 vaccination. All receptors derive from an adult in good health.

This clone was seen a single time. The chain uses TRBV5-4 and TRBJ2-5, with 9 nucleotides matching TRBD1. V lost 0 bases, J lost 7 bases, and 1 base stayed unmatched. The CDR3 runs to 13 residues. From germline, CDR1 is SGHNT and CDR2 YYREEE (reference sequence). CDR3 bases: TGTGCCAGCAGCTTGGCGGGACAGGGGACCCAGTACTTC. Amino acids: CASSLAGQGTQYF.

A word on this clone: Other DNA sequences from this sample encode an identical CDR3 as well. V and J are TRBV7-9 and TRBJ1-2; D gene unclear. Trimming cost V 3 bases and J 6 bases, with 8 bases left between them. Germline lookup yields CDR1 SEHNR and CDR2 FQNEAQ (reference sequence). This CDR3 spans 12 amino acids. The CDR3 reads CASSLTGDGYTF. The CDR3, as DNA: TGTGCCAGCAGCTTGACGGGTGATGGCTACACCTTC. Full variable domain (rest looked up from reference TRBV7-9 and TRBJ1-2): DTGVSQNPRHKITKRGQNVTFRCDPISEHNRLYWYRQTLGQGPEFLTYFQNEAQLEKSRLLSDRFSAERPKGSFSTLEIQRTEQGDSAMYLCASSLTGDGYTFGSGTRLTVV.

The chain is built from TRBV12-3 or TRBV12-4 and TRBJ1-2; no clear D gene. The CDR3 is 12 residues long. V lost 3 bases to trimming and J lost 6 bases, with 8 bases between them. The CDR3 spells CASSLLRHGYTF. The CDR3 nucleotides read TGTGCCAGCAGTTTGCTACGGCATGGCTACACCTTC.

This chain joins TRBV6-4 and TRBJ2-1, with D perhaps assigned TRBD1 or TRBD2 (5 bases each). V lost 3 bases to trimming and J lost 7 bases, with 13 bases between them. Germline CDR1 reads MRHNA; CDR2 reads SNTAGT. The CDR3 sequence is 14 residues long. In nucleotides, the CDR3 is TGTGCCAGCAGTGAAGGGGACGGAGCTAATGAGCAGTTCTTC. This gives the protein CASSEGDGANEQFF.

The chain carries TRBV11-2 and TRBJ1-3; TRBD1 matches at 10 bases. The CDR3 contains 17 residues. Germline assignment: CDR1 SGHAT and CDR2 FQNNGV. V gave up 3 bases and J gave up 2 bases; unmatched junction bases: 7. CDR3: CASSFAGQGTTGNTIYF. The CDR3 coding sequence is TGTGCCAGCAGCTTTGCGGGACAGGGGACGACTGGAAACACCATATATTTT.

The chain carries TRBV19 and TRBJ1-5; D is undetermined. V was shortened by 4 bases and J by 5 bases, with 12 bases between the two germline ends. Germline CDR1 reads LNHDA; CDR2 reads SQIVND (reference sequence). The CDR3 sequence is 14 residues long. The CDR3, as DNA: TGTGCCAGTAGTACAGGCCTAACCCATCAGCCCCAGCATTTT. Residues: CASSTGLTHQPQHF.

The chain has TRBV11-2 and TRBJ2-5, with 11 bases fitting TRBD2. Trimming removed 5 bases from V and 0 bases from J; junction bases left unmatched: 8. This CDR3 contains 17 residues. Germline CDR1 reads SGHAT; CDR2 reads FQNNGV. CDR3 residues: CASSHGTSGINQETQYF. The CDR3 nucleotides are TGTGCCAGCAGCCACGGGACTAGCGGTATTAACCAAGAGACCCAGTACTTC.

This chain links TRBV2 with TRBJ1-2, with D perhaps matching TRBD1 (6 bases). The germline V gene has CDR1 SNHLY and CDR2 FYNNEI. The CDR3 is 14 residues long. V lost 7 bases and J 2 bases, leaving 14 bases between the germline ends. CDR3 bases: TGTGCCAGCAATAATAGAACAGGGAACTATGGCTACACCTTC. It translates to CASNNRTGNYGYTF.

The chain links TRBV3-1 (or the pseudogene TRBV3-2) to TRBJ1-1; no clear D gene. The V and J ends lost 4 bases and 1 base respectively, with 10 bases between them. There are 14 residues in the CDR3. In germline, CDR1 is LGHDT, CDR2 YNNKEL (reference sequence). The CDR3 here is CASSLGRANTEAFF. Here the CDR3 DNA reads TGTGCCAGCAGCCTGGGTAGGGCGAACACTGAAGCTTTCTTT.

This chain joins TRBV5-1 and TRBJ2-1; 7 nucleotides agree with TRBD1. Germline V lookup: CDR1 SGHRS, CDR2 YFSETQ. V was pared by 4 bases and J by 5 bases, with 3 bases of the junction left unmatched. The CDR3 length is 13 residues. The CDR3 is CASSPGQNNEQFF. Here the CDR3 DNA reads TGCGCCAGCAGCCCGGGACAGAACAATGAGCAGTTCTTC.

The chain joins TRBV19 to TRBJ1-4, with D perhaps matching TRBD1 (6 bases). The CDR3 is made up of 14 amino acids. The V gene lost 5 bases and the J gene lost 3 bases, with 10 bases spanning the gap. CDR1 and CDR2 (germline): LNHDA, SQIVND (reference sequence). The chain's CDR3 is CASSVQGSNEKLFF. The CDR3 bases are TGTGCCAGTAGTGTACAGGGCTCTAATGAAAAACTGTTTTTT.

V and J are TRBV5-6 and TRBJ2-7; TRBD1 or TRBD2 may be the D gene (5 bases each). The CDR3 has 13 amino acids. Trimming took off 0 bases at V and 3 bases at J, with 7 bases between the two ends. Germline V gene sequence: CDR1 SGHDT, CDR2 YYEEEE. The chain's CDR3 is CASSLGGVYEQYF. Here the CDR3 DNA reads TGTGCCAGCAGCTTGGGAGGGGTCTACGAGCAGTACTTC.

The V gene is TRBV18, the J gene TRBJ1-2, with 8 nucleotides matching TRBD1. V lost 5 bases to trimming and J lost 6 bases; unmatched junction nucleotides: 8. Germline assignment: CDR1 KGHSH and CDR2 LQKENI. The CDR3 covers 14 residues. This chain's CDR3 is CASSKSGGADGYTF. The CDR3 bases are TGTGCCAGCTCAAAATCAGGGGGCGCAGATGGCTACACCTTC.

V usage is TRBV7-6 and J usage is TRBJ1-5; 7 bases are shared with TRBD1. The V and J ends lost 2 bases and 4 bases, in that order; junction bases with no gene match: 5. CDR3 length: 15 amino acids. Per the germline V gene, CDR1 is SGHVS and CDR2 is FNYEAQ. This CDR3 is CASSLTGQRNQPQHF. DNA of the CDR3: TGTGCCAGCAGCTTAACGGGACAGCGAAATCAGCCCCAGCATTTT.

This clone has just one count. The J gene is TRBJ2-3, the V gene TRBV5-1; D not certain. Germline assignment: CDR1 SGHRS and CDR2 YFSETQ. The CDR3 extends over 15 amino acids. V gave up 1 base and J gave up 0 bases, with 9 bases separating them. For the CDR3, the DNA is TGCGCCAGCAGCTTGAACTACGGGAGCACAGATACGCAGTATTTT. Protein sequence: CASSLNYGSTDTQYF.

V usage is TRBV5-1 and J usage is TRBJ1-1; the match to TRBD1 covers 12 bases. The CDR3 extends over 16 amino acids. From germline, CDR1 is SGHRS and CDR2 YFSETQ. Trimming removed 3 bases from V and 1 base from J; junction bases left unmatched: 4. This CDR3 is CASSSGQGARNTEAFF. Here the CDR3 DNA reads TGCGCCAGCAGCTCGGGACAGGGGGCGCGGAACACTGAAGCTTTCTTT.

This chain connects TRBV5-1 to TRBJ1-6; possible D gene TRBD1, 5 bases. The CDR3 spans 15 residues. V was pared by 4 bases and J by 4 bases, with 12 bases between. Germline lookup yields CDR1 SGHRS and CDR2 YFSETQ. Here the CDR3 reads CASSGDGTYNSPLHF. CDR3 nucleotide sequence: TGCGCCAGCAGCGGGGACGGGACGTATAATTCACCCCTCCACTTT.

In this sample, this clone turned up once. CDR3 loop: CASSLALGYEQYF. CDR3 coding DNA: TGCGCCAGCAGCTTGGCCCTCGGCTACGAGCAGTACTTC. This chain links TRBV5-1 with TRBJ2-7; no reliable D call. The CDR3 totals 13 residues. Deletions cut 0 bases from V and 3 bases from J, with 7 bases between. Germline-derived CDR1 and CDR2 are SGHRS and YFSETQ. Together with reference TRBV5-1 and TRBJ2-7, the CDR3 gives the full variable domain: KAGVTQTPRYLIKTRGQQVTLSCSPISGHRSVSWYQQTPGQGLQFLFEYFSETQRNKGNFPGRFSGRQFSNSRSEMNVSTLELGDSALYLCASSLALGYEQYFGPGTRLTVT.

CDR3 protein: CASTGGISGNTIYF. CDR3 DNA: TGCGCCAGCACGGGGGGAATCTCTGGAAACACCATATATTTT. The chain uses TRBV5-1 and TRBJ1-3; perhaps TRBD1 as D (5 bases). CDR1 and CDR2 (germline): SGHRS, YFSETQ. Trimming removed 6 bases from V and 0 bases from J, with 10 bases in between. This CDR3 is built from 14 residues.

The chain joins TRBV13 to TRBJ1-1; a weak D match, TRBD1 (6 bases). Trimming pared 6 bases from V and 1 base from J, leaving 18 bases between. This CDR3 region has 16 residues. Germline V gene lookup returns CDR1 PRHDT and CDR2 FYEKMQ (reference sequence). CDR3 loop: CASSPPGGRTNTEAFF. Here the CDR3 DNA reads TGTGCCAGCAGTCCCCCGGGGGGCAGGACGAACACTGAAGCTTTCTTT.

The chain couples TRBV7-9 to TRBJ2-7; D is possibly TRBD1 (6 bases). The CDR3 is 15 residues long. Germline CDR1 reads SEHNR; CDR2 reads FQNEAQ (reference sequence). V was clipped by 5 bases and J by 5 bases, with 19 bases between them. CDR3 sequence reads: CASSAAGTREDEQYF. The CDR3 nucleotides read TGTGCCAGCAGCGCGGCCGGGACAAGAGAGGACGAGCAGTACTTC.

For the CDR3, the DNA is TGCGCCAGCAGCCAAGAATTCGAAGCGGGTAACTATGGCTACACCTTC. Its protein is CASSQEFEAGNYGYTF. This chain uses TRBV4-1 with TRBJ1-2, with unresolved D. The germline V gene has CDR1 MGHRA and CDR2 YSYEKL. V lost 0 bases to trimming and J lost 1 base, with 12 bases between them. The CDR3 loop spans 16 amino acids.

This chain links TRBV6-1 with TRBJ1-1; possible D gene TRBD1, 5 bases. V lost 3 bases to trimming and J lost 4 bases, with 18 bases between them. Germline loops: CDR1 MNHNS, CDR2 SASEGT. There are 16 residues in the CDR3. In DNA, the CDR3 is TGTGCCAGCAGTGAGCAGGGTACGGGAACGTTCACTGAAGCTTTCTTT. Its translation: CASSEQGTGTFTEAFF.

V and J are TRBV5-1 and TRBJ1-6; D call uncertain. Trimming removed 7 bases at V and 6 bases at J, with 14 bases between. Germline CDR1 is SGHRS and CDR2 is YFSETQ. This CDR3 region has 14 residues. The CDR3, as DNA: TGCGCCAGCCGCCGGGAGGTCGGTAATTCACCCCTCCACTTT. Protein product: CASRREVGNSPLHF. The full variable domain, rest sourced from reference TRBV5-1 and TRBJ1-6, is KAGVTQTPRYLIKTRGQQVTLSCSPISGHRSVSWYQQTPGQGLQFLFEYFSETQRNKGNFPGRFSGRQFSNSRSEMNVSTLELGDSALYLCASRREVGNSPLHFGNGTRLTVT.

The rearrangement links TRBV11-2 to TRBJ1-5; D may be TRBD1 (5 bases). V dropped 5 bases and J dropped 4 bases, with 12 bases sitting between them. CDR3 length equals 14 residues. Germline-derived CDR1 and CDR2 are SGHAT and FQNNGV. CDR3 region: CASSPPGENQPQHF. In DNA form, the CDR3 reads TGTGCCAGCAGCCCCCCGGGGGAGAATCAGCCCCAGCATTTT.